This T cell receptor (beta chain) was documented in a study of cytomegalovirus exposure and HLA in healthy donors. Study-wide findings and caveats: Beyond CMV serostatus, there was no information to go on about immune exposure. Later work associated 16,951 TCR beta sequences with HLA alleles at 0.05 false discovery rate.

Germline assignment: CDR1 SGHNT and CDR2 YENEEA. The V end lost 1 base, the J end lost 8 bases, and 6 bases lay between the germline ends. CDR3 size: 12 residues. The PCR had 60 Vbeta and 13 Jbeta primers. Assay used: immunoSEQ multiplex PCR; TCRdb lists only in-frame clones, some missing. Of around 120,000 clones in the sample, about 80% were seen once. On this clone itself: Its antigen remains unidentified.

The sequence was collected from a man aged 45 to 65 in good health and CMV-seropositive. The sample was PBMCs. The rearrangement joins TRBV11-3 to TRBJ2-1; D is possibly TRBD2 (5 bases). CDR3 loop: CASSLVAHEQFF. Written as DNA, the CDR3 is TGTGCCAGCAGCTTAGTAGCGCATGAGCAGTTCTTC. Looking up the rest from reference TRBV11-3 and TRBJ2-1 gives the full variable domain: EAGVVQSPRYKIIEKKQPVAFWCNPISGHNTLYWYLQNLGQGPELLIRYENEEAVDDSQLPKDRFSAERLKGVDSTLKIQPAELGDSAVYLCASSLVAHEQFFGPGTRLTVL.